The following is a T cell receptor beta chain sequence with its context. What it binds is not known. The data were taken from a study of shared clonotypes between healthy human individuals. Findings and limits, study-wide: Naive subsets usually exceeded memory subsets in estimated richness.

TCRdb keeps only in-frame clones here, not all; method: immunoSEQ multiplex PCR. The data show 2 million to 2.5 million clones, 85% to 95% seen once. Sequencing was carried out using naive CD4+ T cells sorted from blood. Subset in this sample: CD45RA+ positively selected. This sequence was found in a man aged 18 to 30 in good health.

The CDR3, as DNA: TGTGCCAGCAACCCAGCTGGGGGATGGAATGAGCAGTTCTTC. As protein: CASNPAGGWNEQFF. The chain is built from TRBV9 and TRBJ2-1, with D perhaps assigned TRBD1 or TRBD2 (5 bases each). The CDR3 is 14 residues long. V was cut by 6 bases and J by 7 bases, with 17 bases left in between. Germline-derived CDR1 and CDR2 are SGDLS and YYNGEE. Full variable domain (remainder filled in from reference TRBV9 and TRBJ2-1): DSGVTQTPKHLITATGQRVTLRCSPRSGDLSVYWYQQSLDQGLQFLIQYYNGEERAKGNILERFSAQQFPDLHSELNLSSLELGDSALYFCASNPAGGWNEQFFGPGTRLTVL.